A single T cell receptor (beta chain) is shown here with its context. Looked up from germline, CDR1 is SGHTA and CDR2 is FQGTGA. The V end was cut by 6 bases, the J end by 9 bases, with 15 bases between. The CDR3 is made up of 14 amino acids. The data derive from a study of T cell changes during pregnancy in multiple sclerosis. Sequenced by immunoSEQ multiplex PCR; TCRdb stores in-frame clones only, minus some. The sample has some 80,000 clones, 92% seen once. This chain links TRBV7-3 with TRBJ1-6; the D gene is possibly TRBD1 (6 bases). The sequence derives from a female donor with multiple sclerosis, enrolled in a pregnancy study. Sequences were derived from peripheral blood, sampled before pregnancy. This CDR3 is CASSLGLGGSPLHF. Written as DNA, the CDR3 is TGTGCCAGCAGTCTGGGGTTAGGGGGTTCACCCCTCCACTTT. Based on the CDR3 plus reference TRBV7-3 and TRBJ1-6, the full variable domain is GAGVSQTPSNKVTEKGKYVELRCDPISGHTALYWYRQSLGQGPEFLIYFQGTGAADDSGLPNDRFFAVRPEGSVSTLKIQRTERGDSAVYLCASSLGLGGSPLHFGNGTRLTVT.